Below are 6 T cell receptor beta chains sequenced from a single sample in a study of cytomegalovirus exposure and HLA in healthy donors. The protocol was immunoSEQ multiplex PCR, while the TCRdb copy is restricted to in-frame clones and leaves out a portion. The sample comprises approximately 160,000 clones, about 89% of which are singletons, and 3% to 3.5% rests with the top ten. Sequencing input: PBMCs. The receptors were gathered from a woman aged 18-29 years in good health and CMV-seropositive.

This clone has only one observation. This chain connects TRBV2 to TRBJ2-1; perhaps TRBD2 as D (5 bases). The CDR3 has 12 residues. Deletions cut 4 bases from V and 8 bases from J, with 9 bases between. CDR1 is SNHLY, CDR2 FYNNEI, per germline. CDR3 region: CASSGAEDEQFF. The CDR3 DNA follows: TGTGCCAGCAGTGGGGCGGAGGATGAGCAGTTCTTC.

The chain recombines TRBV28 with TRBJ2-7; 8 positions agree with TRBD2. The V segment lost 6 bases and the J segment 0 bases; nucleotides outside the gene matches: 19. The CDR3 spans 19 residues. Germline-derived CDR1 and CDR2 are MDHEN and SYDVKM. Written as DNA, the CDR3 is TGTGCCAGCAGCTACCGGAGGGGGAGCGGGAGAACGAGCTCCTACGAGCAGTACTTC. Translating gives CASSYRRGSGRTSSYEQYF.

The CDR3 loop reads CASSPDRSGANVLTF. DNA of the CDR3: TGTGCCAGCAGCCCGGACAGGTCTGGGGCCAACGTCCTGACTTTC. The rearrangement links TRBV6-4 to TRBJ2-6; 7 nucleotides match TRBD1. The germline V gene encodes CDR1 MRHNA and CDR2 SNTAGT. The CDR3 has 15 amino acids. The trim removed 6 bases at V and 1 base at J, leaving 3 bases unmatched.

The rearrangement links TRBV10-3 to TRBJ2-4; 14 nucleotides align to TRBD2. The CDR3 is made up of 16 amino acids. Germline V gene data show CDR1 as ENHRY and CDR2 as SYGVKD. The V gene end was trimmed by 0 bases and the J gene end by 9 bases; junction bases not matched to a gene: 4. CDR3 protein: CAISESTSGRASIQYF. DNA for the CDR3: TGTGCCATCAGTGAGTCGACTAGCGGGAGGGCTAGCATTCAGTACTTC.

The genes are TRBV2 and TRBJ2-7; 9 bases agree with TRBD1. Germline lookup yields CDR1 SNHLY and CDR2 FYNNEI. V lost 5 bases to trimming and J lost 3 bases; unmatched junction nucleotides: 2. CDR3 length: 13 amino acids. The CDR3 is CASSRDRDYEQYF. DNA of the CDR3: TGTGCCAGCAGTCGGGACAGGGACTACGAGCAGTACTTC.

The chain joins TRBV7-2 to TRBJ2-7; 7 bases are shared with TRBD2. Losses at the gene ends were 1 base for V and 2 bases for J; bases not matched to a gene: 8. The CDR3 is made up of 16 amino acids. Per the germline V gene, CDR1 is SGHTA and CDR2 is FQGNSA. The CDR3 is CASSLEGIAGAYEQYF. As DNA, the CDR3 is TGTGCCAGCAGCTTAGAGGGAATAGCGGGTGCCTACGAGCAGTACTTC. Complete variable domain (other parts from reference TRBV7-2 and TRBJ2-7): GAGVSQSPSNKVTEKGKDVELRCDPISGHTALYWYRQSLGQGLEFLIYFQGNSAPDKSGLPSDRFSAERTGGSVSTLTIQRTQQEDSAVYLCASSLEGIAGAYEQYFGPGTRLTVT.